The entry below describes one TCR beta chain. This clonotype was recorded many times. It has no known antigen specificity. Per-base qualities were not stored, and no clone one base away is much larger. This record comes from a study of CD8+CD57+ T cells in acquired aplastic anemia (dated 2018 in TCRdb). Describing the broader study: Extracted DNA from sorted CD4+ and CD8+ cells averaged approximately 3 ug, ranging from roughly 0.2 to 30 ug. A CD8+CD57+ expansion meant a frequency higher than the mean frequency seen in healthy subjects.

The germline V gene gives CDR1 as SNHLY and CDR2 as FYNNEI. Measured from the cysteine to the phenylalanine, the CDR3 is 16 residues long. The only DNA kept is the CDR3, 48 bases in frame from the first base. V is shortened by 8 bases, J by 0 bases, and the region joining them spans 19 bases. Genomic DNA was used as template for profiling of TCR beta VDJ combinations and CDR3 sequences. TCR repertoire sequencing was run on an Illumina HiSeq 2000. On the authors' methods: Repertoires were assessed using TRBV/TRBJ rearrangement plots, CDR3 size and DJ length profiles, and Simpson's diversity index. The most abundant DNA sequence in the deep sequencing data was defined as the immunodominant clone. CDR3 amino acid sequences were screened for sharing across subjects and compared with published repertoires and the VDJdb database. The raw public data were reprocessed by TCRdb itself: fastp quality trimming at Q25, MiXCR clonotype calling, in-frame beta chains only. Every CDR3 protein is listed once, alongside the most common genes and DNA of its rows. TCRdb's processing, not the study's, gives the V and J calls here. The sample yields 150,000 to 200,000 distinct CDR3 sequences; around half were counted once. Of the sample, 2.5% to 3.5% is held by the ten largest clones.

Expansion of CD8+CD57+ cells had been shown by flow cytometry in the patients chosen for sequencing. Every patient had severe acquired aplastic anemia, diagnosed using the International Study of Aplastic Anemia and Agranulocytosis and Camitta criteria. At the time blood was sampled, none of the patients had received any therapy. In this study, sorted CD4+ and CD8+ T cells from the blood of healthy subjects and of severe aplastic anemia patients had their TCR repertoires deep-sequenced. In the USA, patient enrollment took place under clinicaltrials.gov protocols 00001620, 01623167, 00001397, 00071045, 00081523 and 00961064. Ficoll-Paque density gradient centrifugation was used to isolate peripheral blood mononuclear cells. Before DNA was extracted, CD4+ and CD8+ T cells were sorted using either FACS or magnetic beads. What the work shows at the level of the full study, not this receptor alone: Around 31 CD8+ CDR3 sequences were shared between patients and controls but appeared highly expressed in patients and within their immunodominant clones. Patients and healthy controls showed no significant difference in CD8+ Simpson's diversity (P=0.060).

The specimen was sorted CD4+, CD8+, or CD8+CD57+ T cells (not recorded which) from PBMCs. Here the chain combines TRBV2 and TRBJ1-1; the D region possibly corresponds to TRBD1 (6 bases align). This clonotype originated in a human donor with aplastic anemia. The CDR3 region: CASDRGRGGMNTEAFF. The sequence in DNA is TGTGCCAGCGATCGGGGGAGGGGGGGTATGAACACTGAAGCTTTCTTT.